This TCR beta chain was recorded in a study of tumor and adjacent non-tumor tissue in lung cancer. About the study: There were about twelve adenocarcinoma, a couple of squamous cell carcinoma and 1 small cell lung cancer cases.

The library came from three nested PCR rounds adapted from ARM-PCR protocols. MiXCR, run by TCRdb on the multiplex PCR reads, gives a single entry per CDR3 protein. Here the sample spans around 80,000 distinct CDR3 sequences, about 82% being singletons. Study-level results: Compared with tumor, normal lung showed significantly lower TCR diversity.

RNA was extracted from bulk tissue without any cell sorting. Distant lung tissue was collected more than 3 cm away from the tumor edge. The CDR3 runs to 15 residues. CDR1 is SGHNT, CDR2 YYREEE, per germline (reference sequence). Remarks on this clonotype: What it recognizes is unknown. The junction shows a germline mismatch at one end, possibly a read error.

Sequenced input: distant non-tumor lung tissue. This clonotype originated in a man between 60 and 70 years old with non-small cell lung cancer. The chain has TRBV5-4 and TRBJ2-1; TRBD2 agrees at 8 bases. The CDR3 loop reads CANSFIAGPNNEKFF. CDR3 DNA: TGTGCCAACAGCTTTATAGCGGGGCCTAACAATGAAAAGTTCTTC. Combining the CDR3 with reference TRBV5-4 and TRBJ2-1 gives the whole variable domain ETGVTQSPTHLIKTRGQQVTLRCSSQSGHNTVSWYQQALGQGPQFIFQYYREEENGRGNFPPRFSGLQFPNYSSELNVNALELDDSALYLCANSFIAGPNNEKFFGPGTRLTVL.